This T cell receptor (beta chain) was identified in a study of shared clonotypes between healthy human individuals. Clones were sequenced by immunoSEQ multiplex PCR, and TCRdb holds only the in-frame ones, with some missing. Here the sample spans about 2 million clones, around 95% being singletons. The CDR3 spans 13 residues. Per germline, CDR1 SGHRS and CDR2 YFSETQ. With 6 bases removed from V and 6 bases from J, the gap between germline ends came to 12 bases. To note about this clone: This could be a read error, since a much larger clone is one nucleotide away.

The sequence derives from a man between 18 and 35 years old in good health. Material: naive CD4+ T cells sorted from blood. Stated subset: CD45RA+ positively selected. V is TRBV5-1 and J is TRBJ2-2, with D maybe TRBD2 (5 bases). In DNA, the CDR3 is TGCGCCAGCAACGCCGACTACCCCGGGGAGCTGTTTTTT. This sequence encodes CASNADYPGELFF. Filled out from reference TRBV5-1 and TRBJ2-2, the complete variable domain reads KAGVTQTPRYLIKTRGQQVTLSCSPISGHRSVSWYQQTPGQGLQFLFEYFSETQRNKGNFPGRFSGRQFSNSRSEMNVSTLELGDSALYLCASNADYPGELFFGEGSRLTVL.